These 30 T cell receptor beta chains share one sample of origin, sequenced in a study of cytomegalovirus exposure and HLA in healthy donors. The PCR was carried out with 60 Vbeta primers and 13 Jbeta primers. Here immunoSEQ multiplex PCR was the method, and the copy in TCRdb shows in-frame clones only, minus some. The sample has about 200,000 clones; approximately 86% are singletons. Sequencing was carried out using PBMCs. These receptor sequences come from a woman in her twenties or thirties in good health and CMV-seronegative.

In this sample, this clone turned up a few times. The chain employs TRBV10-3 and TRBJ2-1; TRBD2 matches 14 bases. The CDR3 has 20 amino acids. V shed 0 bases and J 1 base; nucleotides not matched to a gene: 8. CDR1 is ENHRY, CDR2 SYGVKD, per germline. CDR3 sequence reads: CAISESRLAGGRLSYNEQFF. The CDR3, as DNA: TGTGCCATCAGTGAGTCGAGACTAGCGGGGGGGCGGTTGTCCTACAATGAGCAGTTCTTC.

J is TRBJ2-2 and V is TRBV18; maybe TRBD2 (5 bases). With 0 bases removed from V and 4 bases from J, the gap between germline ends came to 12 bases. This CDR3 spans 16 amino acids. Germline lookup yields CDR1 KGHSH and CDR2 LQKENI. The CDR3 bases are TGTGCCAGCTCACCACCGTACGGGGTAGGCACCGGGGAGCTGTTTTTT. Protein: CASSPPYGVGTGELFF.

This chain uses TRBV6-1 with TRBJ1-4, with a possible D match to TRBD1 (6 bases). The V and J ends lost 6 bases and 7 bases respectively, with 18 bases between them. The CDR3 is 15 amino acids. CDR1 and CDR2 (germline): MNHNS, SASEGT. The CDR3 sequence: CASRVRRGAGEKLFF. CDR3 in DNA: TGTGCCAGCAGGGTGCGACGGGGGGCGGGTGAAAAACTGTTTTTT.

This clone was observed once. V and J are TRBV7-8 and TRBJ2-2; D is ambiguous. V gave up 5 bases and J gave up 7 bases, with 8 bases separating them. CDR1 and CDR2 (germline): SGHVS, FQNEAQ. This CDR3 comprises 12 residues. DNA for the CDR3: TGTGCCAGCAGCCCCCGGTACGGGGAGCTGTTTTTT. As protein: CASSPRYGELFF. Full variable domain (outside the CDR3, taken from reference TRBV7-8 and TRBJ2-2): GAGVSQSPRYKVAKRGQDVALRCDPISGHVSLFWYQQALGQGPEFLTYFQNEAQLDKSGLPSDRFFAERPEGSVSTLKIQRTQQEDSAVYLCASSPRYGELFFGEGSRLTVL.

This chain links TRBV6-6 with TRBJ2-7; 7 bases align to TRBD1. Trimming took 2 bases from V and 7 from J; bases not matched to a gene: 8. Germline V gene sequence: CDR1 MNHNY, CDR2 SVGAGI (reference sequence). This CDR3 comprises 14 residues. This CDR3 is CASSYRQGVPEQYF. DNA for the CDR3: TGTGCCAGCAGTTACAGGCAGGGGGTCCCGGAGCAGTACTTC.

Points on this clone: One end of the junction is discordant with germline, which a read error may explain. V gene TRBV7-7 combines with J gene TRBJ2-7; the D is unclear. The CDR3 totals 15 residues. From germline, CDR1 is SSHAT and CDR2 FNYEAQ (reference sequence). The CDR3 sequence is CASSLDRSARCEQYF. Written as DNA, the CDR3 is TGTGCTAGCAGCTTAGACCGCTCCGCTAGGTGCGAGCAGTACTTC.

J is TRBJ2-1 and V is TRBV9; a possible D gene is TRBD2 (7 bases). CDR1 is SGDLS, CDR2 YYNGEE, per germline. V shed 3 bases and J shed 0 bases, with 19 bases lying between them. The CDR3 sequence is 18 residues long. The DNA of the CDR3 is TGTGCCAGCAGCGGGGGAGGGAGCGGGACAAGCTCCTACAATGAGCAGTTCTTC. Its protein product is CASSGGGSGTSSYNEQFF.

This chain joins TRBV7-9 and TRBJ1-4, with 8 positions matching TRBD1. The CDR3 totals 14 residues. Unmatched junction bases numbered 7, after V lost 5 bases and J lost 8 bases. Germline lookup yields CDR1 SEHNR and CDR2 FQNEAQ (reference sequence). The DNA for the CDR3 is TGTGCCAGCAGCCCAACAGGGGGACGGGAAAAACTGTTTTTT. Amino acids: CASSPTGGREKLFF.

V gene TRBV7-8 combines with J gene TRBJ1-1; 7 bases match TRBD1. Trimming removed 7 bases from V and 5 bases from J; junction bases left unmatched: 10. The CDR3 has 14 residues. In germline, CDR1 is SGHVS, CDR2 FQNEAQ. The CDR3 sequence: CASTTDRVLTEAFF. The CDR3 DNA reads TGTGCCAGCACTACCGACAGGGTGTTAACTGAAGCTTTCTTT.

This sequence joins TRBV5-4 and TRBJ2-3, with TRBD1 matching over 9 bases. The V and J ends lost 3 bases and 7 bases, in that order; junction bases with no gene match: 9. The CDR3 spans 15 residues. The germline gives CDR1 SGHNT, CDR2 YYREEE (reference sequence). The CDR3 loop is CASSSPGQGGNTQYF. In DNA form, the CDR3 reads TGTGCCAGCAGCTCGCCGGGACAGGGTGGCAATACGCAGTATTTT.

DNA of the CDR3: TGTGCCAGCAGTGAACCGGGTACCTACAATGAGCAGTTCTTC. Protein sequence: CASSEPGTYNEQFF. The chain has TRBV2 and TRBJ2-1; D is unclear. Trimming cost V 2 bases and J 2 bases, with 7 bases left between them. This CDR3 spans 14 amino acids. CDR1 and CDR2 from the germline V gene are SNHLY and FYNNEI.

The chain uses TRBV19 and TRBJ1-4, with D perhaps matching TRBD1 (6 bases). The CDR3 is 15 amino acids. V lost 5 bases, J lost 0 bases, and 10 bases lay in between. Germline CDR1 and CDR2: LNHDA and SQIVND (reference sequence). The CDR3, as DNA: TGTGCCAGTAGTGTCAGGGGTTCAACTAATGAAAAACTGTTTTTT. This gives the protein CASSVRGSTNEKLFF.

The chain links TRBV4-1 to TRBJ1-1; D not certain. Trimming took 7 bases from V and 0 from J, leaving 15 bases between them. The CDR3 sequence is 15 residues long. Germline CDR1 MGHRA, CDR2 YSYEKL. CDR3 DNA: TGCGCCAGCACTCCTCTTTTGTGGCTGAACACTGAAGCTTTCTTT. Protein product: CASTPLLWLNTEAFF.

The chain has TRBV25-1 and TRBJ2-1, with a tentative D call TRBD2 (5 bases). This CDR3 contains 12 residues. Trimming took off 4 bases at V and 12 bases at J, with 13 bases between the two ends. Germline V gene sequence: CDR1 MGHDK, CDR2 SYGVNS. The CDR3 sequence is CASSATQAGQFF. The DNA for the CDR3 is TGTGCCAGCAGTGCGACTCAGGCGGGGCAGTTCTTC.

This clone has a handful of counts. J is TRBJ2-2 and V is TRBV28, with D unresolved. Germline loops: CDR1 MDHEN, CDR2 SYDVKM. CDR3 length equals 16 residues. Trimming shortened V by 3 bases and J by 6 bases, and 17 bases separated the two germline ends. The CDR3 bases are TGTGCCAGCAGTTTTCGGGTTGCGAGCGCGGCCGGGGAGCTGTTTTTT. As protein: CASSFRVASAAGELFF. Complete variable domain (other parts from reference TRBV28 and TRBJ2-2): DVKVTQSSRYLVKRTGEKVFLECVQDMDHENMFWYRQDPGLGLRLIYFSYDVKMKEKGDIPEGYSVSREKKERFSLILESASTNQTSMYLCASSFRVASAAGELFFGEGSRLTVL.

This sequence joins TRBV27 and TRBJ1-2; 7 bases fit TRBD1. The CDR3 has 16 residues. Trimming took 3 bases from V and 4 from J; bases not matched to a gene: 11. Germline CDR1 is MNHEY and CDR2 is SMNVEV (reference sequence). Written as DNA, the CDR3 is TGTGCCAGCAGTTTGGTTGGACAGGAACCTTTCTATGGCTACACCTTC. This sequence encodes CASSLVGQEPFYGYTF.

This clone was detected once. The CDR3 DNA is TGCGCCAGCAGCTTGGGGGGGCTGGACTATGGCTACACCTTC. Protein product: CASSLGGLDYGYTF. The chain recombines TRBV5-1 with TRBJ1-2, with D possibly TRBD1 on 6 matching bases. Trimming took off 0 bases at V and 3 bases at J, with 9 bases between the two ends. Germline V gives CDR1 SGHRS, CDR2 YFSETQ. There are 14 residues in the CDR3.

The V gene is TRBV28, the J gene TRBJ1-2; maybe TRBD1 (5 bases). Germline V gene lookup returns CDR1 MDHEN and CDR2 SYDVKM. CDR3 length equals 15 residues. Trimming took 5 bases from V and 4 from J, leaving 17 bases between them. CDR3 sequence reads: CASSRERPGGYGYTF. The CDR3 bases are TGTGCCAGCAGTCGAGAACGGCCCGGGGGCTATGGCTACACCTTC.

The rearrangement uses TRBV28 and TRBJ1-1; possibly TRBD1 for D (5 bases). Per the germline V gene, CDR1 is MDHEN and CDR2 is SYDVKM. The CDR3 is 11 residues long. V was shortened by 3 bases and J by 8 bases, with 7 bases between the two germline ends. CDR3 coding DNA: TGTGCCAGCAGTTTCCAGGGAGAAGCTTTCTTT. This gives the protein CASSFQGEAFF.

The chain is built from TRBV6-4 and TRBJ2-1; a possible D gene is TRBD2 (6 bases). Germline loops: CDR1 MRHNA, CDR2 SNTAGT. The CDR3 runs 15 residues. The ends were cut back, 5 bases at V and 1 base at J, with 12 bases in the middle. The CDR3 protein is CASSPSEGSYNEQFF. CDR3 DNA sequence: TGTGCCAGCAGTCCCTCGGAGGGGTCCTACAATGAGCAGTTCTTC.

The chain is built from TRBV28 and TRBJ1-5; 8 bases align to TRBD1. This CDR3 has 16 amino acids. J was trimmed by 7 bases and V by 5 bases; bases with no gene match: 13. Germline CDR1 and CDR2: MDHEN and SYDVKM. DNA for the CDR3: TGTGCCAGCAGTACTCATGACAGGGGTTTAGGGCAGCCCCAGCATTTT. Encoded protein: CASSTHDRGLGQPQHF. The full variable domain, its missing parts supplied by reference TRBV28 and TRBJ1-5, is DVKVTQSSRYLVKRTGEKVFLECVQDMDHENMFWYRQDPGLGLRLIYFSYDVKMKEKGDIPEGYSVSREKKERFSLILESASTNQTSMYLCASSTHDRGLGQPQHFGDGTRLSIL.

V and J are TRBV19 and TRBJ2-7; 11 nucleotides align to TRBD1. After removal of 5 bases from V and 1 base from J, the junction contained 7 bases not matched to a gene. The CDR3 is 16 residues long. Germline V CDR1 and CDR2: LNHDA, SQIVND (reference sequence). CDR3 loop: CASSLRTGGRSYEQYF. For the CDR3, the DNA is TGTGCCAGTAGTTTGAGGACAGGGGGCAGGTCCTACGAGCAGTACTTC. Using reference TRBV19 and TRBJ2-7 for the parts outside the CDR3, the full variable domain is DGGITQSPKYLFRKEGQNVTLSCEQNLNHDAMYWYRQDPGQGLRLIYYSQIVNDFQKGDIAEGYSVSREKKESFPLTVTSAQKNPTAFYLCASSLRTGGRSYEQYFGPGTRLTVT.

This clone was seen only once. The chain couples TRBV7-8 to TRBJ2-7; maybe TRBD1 (6 bases). V lost 5 bases to trimming and J lost 3 bases, with 14 bases between them. The CDR3 length is 14 residues. CDR1 is SGHVS, CDR2 FQNEAQ, per germline. CDR3 sequence reads: CASSPFRDNYEQYF. The DNA of the CDR3 is TGTGCCAGCAGCCCATTCCGGGACAACTACGAGCAGTACTTC.

This clone was seen a few times. The rearrangement links TRBV27 to TRBJ2-1, with 8 bases that match TRBD2. The V gene end was trimmed by 3 bases and the J gene end by 5 bases; junction bases not matched to a gene: 3. CDR1 is MNHEY and CDR2 is SMNVEV in the germline V gene (reference sequence). The CDR3 contains 14 residues. The chain's CDR3 is CASSFAGGHNEQFF. The CDR3 nucleotides are TGTGCCAGCAGTTTTGCGGGAGGACACAATGAGCAGTTCTTC.

This clone was observed many times. V is TRBV4-1 and J is TRBJ2-1; tentatively, D is TRBD1 (5 bases). The CDR3 has 16 amino acids. Germline V gene sequence: CDR1 MGHRA, CDR2 YSYEKL. V lost 6 bases, J lost 1 base, and 16 bases lay in between. DNA for the CDR3: TGCGCCAGCAGTCCCACACAGGTGAGATCCTACAATGAGCAGTTCTTC. This sequence encodes CASSPTQVRSYNEQFF.

The CDR3 bases are TGTGCCTGGACTAAGACTAGCGGGGGCCGCGAGACCCAGTACTTC. Protein sequence: CAWTKTSGGRETQYF. The chain links TRBV30 to TRBJ2-5; 12 positions match TRBD2. V was pared by 4 bases and J by 5 bases, with 8 bases of the junction left unmatched. Germline values: CDR1 GTSNPN, CDR2 SVGIG (reference sequence). The CDR3 loop spans 15 amino acids.

This clone was detected only once. The genes are TRBV6-1 and TRBJ2-1, with TRBD2 matching over 10 bases. Trimming removed 5 bases from V and 7 bases from J; junction bases left unmatched: 5. The length of the CDR3 is 14 residues. CDR1 and CDR2 from the germline V gene are MNHNS and SASEGT. The CDR3 sequence is CASSSSGRSNEQFF. In DNA form, the CDR3 reads TGTGCCAGCAGTTCTAGCGGGAGAAGTAATGAGCAGTTCTTC.

This clone was observed once. One junction end does not reproduce the germline sequence, and a read error may be involved. The genes are TRBV4-1 and TRBJ1-2; D might be TRBD1 (6 bases). CDR3 length: 15 amino acids. Germline assignment: CDR1 MGHRA and CDR2 YSYEKL. CDR3: CASSQERTANYGYTF. The CDR3 nucleotides read TGCGCCAGCAGCCAAGAGAGGACAGCTAATTATGGCTACACCTTC.

The V gene is TRBV5-1, the J gene TRBJ2-1; TRBD2 matches at 16 bases. CDR3 length equals 19 residues. V gave up 3 bases and J gave up 3 bases; unmatched junction bases: 9. From germline, CDR1 is SGHRS and CDR2 YFSETQ. The CDR3 region is CASSSTGTSGGAYYNEQFF. The CDR3 nucleotides read TGCGCCAGCAGCTCCACAGGGACTAGCGGGGGGGCGTACTACAATGAGCAGTTCTTC.

The chain uses TRBV6-1 and TRBJ2-7; D uncertain. The germline V gene encodes CDR1 MNHNS and CDR2 SASEGT. Trimming took 0 bases from V and 5 from J, leaving 11 bases between them. The CDR3 runs to 14 residues. The CDR3 loop is CASSEAYSPHEQYF. CDR3 nucleotides: TGTGCCAGCAGTGAAGCGTACAGTCCCCACGAGCAGTACTTC.